This T cell receptor (beta chain) was captured in a study of T cell responses to AZD1222 COVID-19 vaccine. There are 15 residues in the CDR3. V was clipped by 3 bases and J by 0 bases, with 9 bases between them. Germline loops: CDR1 MNHEY, CDR2 SMNVEV (reference sequence). TCRdb keeps only in-frame clones here, not all; method: immunoSEQ multiplex PCR. The sample shows 100,000 to 120,000 clones, 80% to 95% of them seen only once. This receptor was obtained from an adult in good health. The chain links TRBV27 to TRBJ1-5; D uncertain. The input for sequencing was peripheral blood, taken on day 0 of AZD1222 vaccination. CDR3 nucleotide sequence: TGTGCCAGCAGTTTCGGGCAATATAGCAATCAGCCCCAGCATTTT. Its translation: CASSFGQYSNQPQHF.